The next 11 T cell receptor beta chains were all read from a single sample in a study of T cells in Graves' hyperthyroidism and ophthalmopathy (dated by TCRdb to between 2017 and 2020). Preparation of the library involved multiplex PCR. Reads for this sample came from an Illumina HiSeq 2000. TCR beta CDR3 regions were amplified from RNA transcripts. A first-round RT-PCR of the TCR CDR3 used the HTBI primer set with the Qiagen OneStep RT-PCR kit. The public reads were quality trimmed at Q25 with fastp and then assembled into clones with MiXCR by TCRdb, keeping productive beta chains. Duplicate CDR3 protein sequences are folded into a single record with the most common DNA and genes. The table for this sample lists almost 600,000 distinct CDR3 sequences; about 45% of them were counted only once. About 8.3% of the sample is in the top ten clones. Sequenced sample: peripheral blood or thyroid tissue (not recorded which). Source of these receptors: a woman in her late teens or twenties with Graves' hyperthyroidism.

This rearrangement joins TRBV20-1 to TRBJ1-2; possible D gene TRBD1, 5 bases. The germline V and J ends were trimmed by 1 base and 4 bases, with 10 bases remaining between them. The CDR3 has 13 amino acids. Germline V gene lookup returns CDR1 DFQATT and CDR2 SNEGSKA (reference sequence). The CDR3 DNA reads as TGCAGTGCTAGAGGCTCGGGGGGCTATGGCTACACCTTC. As protein: CSARGSGGYGYTF.

This clonotype showed up many times. The V call is TRBV10-3, the J call TRBJ1-1; no firm D call. The V end was cut by 3 bases, the J end by 8 bases, with 16 bases between. The CDR3 runs 14 residues. The germline gives CDR1 ENHRY, CDR2 SYGVKD. The CDR3 region has the DNA TGTGCCATCAGTGATGGGTCTCCGCCCTTGGAAGCTTTCTTT. Translated, it gives CAISDGSPPLEAFF.

The sample holds many counts of this clonotype. The rearrangement joins TRBV2 to TRBJ1-3, with TRBD1 as a possible D gene (6 bases). This CDR3 contains 15 residues. CDR1 is SNHLY and CDR2 is FYNNEI in the germline V gene. Trimming removed 2 bases from V and 7 bases from J, with 15 bases in between. The CDR3 loop reads CASSEHQGPVNTIYF. CDR3 DNA sequence: TGTGCCAGCAGTGAACATCAGGGGCCCGTGAACACCATATATTTT.

As regards this clonotype: This may be a read error: a much more frequent sequence differs by one nucleotide. The CDR3 sequence: CASSPSGLVGETYEQYF. The CDR3 coding sequence is TGTGCCAGCAGTCCATCCGGACTAGTGGGGGAAACCTACGAGCAGTACTTC. The rearrangement links TRBV6-1 to TRBJ2-7, with 7 positions matching TRBD2. The V gene's germline CDR1 is MNHNS and CDR2 SASEGT. This CDR3 has 17 amino acids. The V segment lost 5 bases and the J segment 2 bases; nucleotides outside the gene matches: 15.

The rearrangement links TRBV2 to TRBJ2-1; 7 bases map to TRBD2. This CDR3 is 12 amino acids long. Germline trimming cut 5 bases from V and 12 bases from J; bases unmatched to any gene: 7. Germline assignment: CDR1 SNHLY and CDR2 FYNNEI. The CDR3 DNA follows: TGTGCCAGCAGTAGCGGGGTAGATACGCAGTTCTTC. Amino acids: CASSSGVDTQFF.

This rearrangement joins TRBV7-3 to TRBJ2-2, with 10 bases matching TRBD2. Germline CDR1 is SGHTA and CDR2 is FQGTGA. The CDR3 is 16 residues long. V lost 5 bases and J lost 5; bases outside the gene matches: 8. The CDR3, as DNA: TGTGCCAGCAGCACCGATGGACTAGCGGCGACCGGGGAGCTGTTTTTT. It yields the protein CASSTDGLAATGELFF.

This clonotype was counted at least ten times. The chain is built from TRBV20-1 and TRBJ2-2, with 13 positions matching TRBD2. V dropped 5 bases and J dropped 5; count of bases not matched to a gene: 8. This CDR3 has 16 residues. Germline values: CDR1 DFQATT, CDR2 SNEGSKA (reference sequence). The CDR3 loop reads CSAPRTSGSYTGELFF. CDR3 in DNA: TGCAGTGCTCCCCGGACTAGCGGGAGTTATACCGGGGAGCTGTTTTTT.

With regard to this clonotype: This may arise from a read error, as a much more abundant clone is one base away. The chain recombines TRBV12-3 or TRBV12-4 with TRBJ1-5; TRBD1 might be the D (5 bases). V lost 5 bases to trimming and J lost 7 bases, with 12 bases between them. This CDR3 is built from 13 residues. The CDR3 bases are TGTGCCAGCAGTCTCTTGGGGGAACAGCCCCAGCATTTT. Translating it yields CASSLLGEQPQHF.

The chain links TRBV6-1 to TRBJ2-3; D not resolved. V was pared by 1 base and J by 5 bases, with 4 bases between. Germline V gene data show CDR1 as MNHNS and CDR2 as SASEGT. The CDR3 spans 12 residues. The CDR3: CASSEEGDTQYF. In DNA, the CDR3 is TGTGCCAGCAGTGAAGAGGGAGATACGCAGTATTTT.

This clonotype has a count of ten or more. This sequence joins TRBV7-2 and TRBJ2-6; D gene uncertain. V was cut by 3 bases and J by 2 bases, with 11 bases left in between. Germline values: CDR1 SGHTA, CDR2 FQGNSA. The CDR3 sequence is 16 residues long. CDR3 sequence (DNA): TGTGCCAGCAGCTTCAACTGGGTTACTGGGGCCAACGTCCTGACTTTC. Protein product: CASSFNWVTGANVLTF.

The rearrangement uses TRBV20-1 and TRBJ1-2, with 9 bases fitting TRBD1. Unmatched junction bases numbered 8, after V lost 6 bases and J lost 12 bases. This CDR3 has 11 amino acids. Germline assignment: CDR1 DFQATT and CDR2 SNEGSKA (reference sequence). The CDR3 loop is CSALDRGAHTF. CDR3 sequence (DNA): TGCAGTGCCTTGGACAGGGGAGCTCACACCTTC.